The entry below gives a single T cell receptor (beta chain) sequence along with its context. The sample originates from a study of T cell responses to AZD1222 COVID-19 vaccine. The table came from immunoSEQ multiplex PCR; TCRdb's copy has only in-frame clones and leaves some out. The sample comprises some 110,000 clones, about 88% of which are singletons, and 4% to 5.5% rests with the top ten. V lost 0 bases, J lost 5 bases, and 12 bases stayed unmatched. CDR3 length equals 17 residues. CDR1 is SGHRS and CDR2 is YFSETQ in the germline V gene. The rearrangement uses TRBV5-1 and TRBJ2-7; 9 nucleotides line up with TRBD2. The specimen comprised peripheral blood, sampled on day 0 of AZD1222 vaccination. The sequence came from an adult in good health. CDR3 protein: CASSLGGVAGAQDEQYF. The CDR3 bases are TGCGCCAGCAGCTTGGGGGGAGTAGCGGGAGCTCAGGACGAGCAGTACTTC.